The 13 T cell receptor beta chains listed next were all sequenced from one sample in a study of shared clonotypes between healthy human individuals. Positively selected for CCR7, the CD45RO-negative cells used as naive CD8 cells excluded terminally differentiated effector memory CD45RA+ cells. The protocol was immunoSEQ multiplex PCR, while the TCRdb copy is restricted to in-frame clones and leaves out a portion. The table includes about 580,000 clones, roughly 98% detected once. The specimen sequenced was naive CD8+ T cells sorted from blood. Source of these receptors: a man in his thirties or forties in good health.

The genes are TRBV28 and TRBJ2-3; TRBD1 matches at 9 bases. V trimming: 4 bases; J trimming: 3 bases; junction bases outside the gene matches: 8. The CDR3 is 16 residues long. Looked up from germline, CDR1 is MDHEN and CDR2 is SYDVKM. CDR3: CASSSRWDRVTDTQYF. The CDR3, as DNA: TGTGCCAGCAGTTCCCGCTGGGACAGGGTTACAGATACGCAGTATTTT. Based on the CDR3 plus reference TRBV28 and TRBJ2-3, the full variable domain is DVKVTQSSRYLVKRTGEKVFLECVQDMDHENMFWYRQDPGLGLRLIYFSYDVKMKEKGDIPEGYSVSREKKERFSLILESASTNQTSMYLCASSSRWDRVTDTQYFGPGTRLTVL.

V is TRBV6-1 and J is TRBJ1-2, with D hard to call. The CDR3 sequence is 17 residues long. Germline loops: CDR1 MNHNS, CDR2 SASEGT. Trimming pared 2 bases from V and 2 bases from J, leaving 18 bases between. The CDR3 DNA follows: TGTGCCAGCAGTGAAAGTTTTAGAGGCAGCCAAAACTATGGCTACACCTTC. Its translation: CASSESFRGSQNYGYTF.

V usage is TRBV11-2 and J usage is TRBJ1-1; D may be TRBD1 (6 bases). The germline V gene has CDR1 SGHAT and CDR2 FQNNGV. This CDR3 comprises 14 residues. V was pared by 0 bases and J by 5 bases, with 10 bases between. This CDR3 reads CASSLDRGGTEAFF. As DNA, the CDR3 is TGTGCCAGCAGCTTAGATCGAGGGGGTACTGAAGCTTTCTTT.

The count of this clone is one. This chain's CDR3 is CASSSNRDRTALDLDEQYF. The CDR3 nucleotides are TGTGCCAGTAGTTCAAACCGGGACAGGACCGCGCTGGACCTGGACGAGCAGTACTTC. The chain has TRBV19 and TRBJ2-7, with 8 bases lining up with TRBD1. Germline V CDR1 and CDR2: LNHDA, SQIVND (reference sequence). The length of the CDR3 is 19 residues. The ends lost 5 bases at V and 5 bases at J; junction bases unmatched: 23.

In its sample, this clone was seen once. The J gene is TRBJ2-7, the V gene TRBV29-1; no firm D call. With 3 bases removed from V and 2 bases from J, the gap between germline ends came to 11 bases. The CDR3 loop spans 13 amino acids. The V gene's germline CDR1 is SQVTM and CDR2 ANQGSEA. The CDR3 DNA reads TGCAGCGTTGAGAGTAGAAAGACCTACGAGCAGTACTTC. Residues: CSVESRKTYEQYF.

This chain connects TRBV7-9 to TRBJ2-7; D is unclear. Deletions cut 5 bases from V and 6 bases from J, with 11 bases between. This CDR3 spans 12 amino acids. The germline V gene has CDR1 SEHNR and CDR2 FQNEAQ (reference sequence). In DNA form, the CDR3 reads TGTGCCAGCAGCCGCGCGAGAGGCGAGCAGTACTTC. Translating it yields CASSRARGEQYF.

The J gene is TRBJ1-2, the V gene TRBV9; the match to TRBD1 covers 11 bases. Trimming took 5 bases from V and 3 from J; bases not matched to a gene: 6. CDR1 and CDR2 (germline): SGDLS, YYNGEE. There are 15 residues in the CDR3. The CDR3 here is CASSRTGGAHYGYTF. The CDR3 nucleotides are TGTGCCAGCAGTAGGACAGGGGGCGCACACTATGGCTACACCTTC.

With regard to this clone: Other DNA sequences in this specimen translate into the identical CDR3. The rearrangement uses TRBV28 and TRBJ2-1; 8 nucleotides agree with TRBD1. This CDR3 has 13 residues. J lost 8 bases, V lost 5 bases, and 5 bases had no gene match. CDR1 is MDHEN, CDR2 SYDVKM, per germline. For the CDR3, the DNA is TGTGCCAGCAGTCTAGGACAGGGCGATGAGCAGTTCTTC. This gives the protein CASSLGQGDEQFF.

The rearrangement joins TRBV4-1 to TRBJ2-1; D unclear. There are 12 residues in the CDR3. The germline gives CDR1 MGHRA, CDR2 YSYEKL. The V and J ends lost 4 bases and 4 bases respectively, with 5 bases between them. The CDR3 spells CASSLAYNEQFF. CDR3 in DNA: TGCGCCAGCAGCCTCGCATACAATGAGCAGTTCTTC.

The chain has TRBV27 and TRBJ1-1; D call uncertain. Trimming removed 5 bases at V and 1 base at J, with 11 bases between. This CDR3 contains 14 residues. The V gene's germline CDR1 is MNHEY and CDR2 SMNVEV (reference sequence). CDR3 DNA sequence: TGTGCCAGCAGTCCAATCGCCTCGAACACTGAAGCTTTCTTT. Translated, it gives CASSPIASNTEAFF.

DNA for the CDR3: TGTGCCAGCAGCTCGCTGACAGGGGGGCTCTACGAGCAGTACTTC. This encodes CASSSLTGGLYEQYF. J is TRBJ2-7 and V is TRBV7-2; 9 bases are shared with TRBD1. The CDR3 is 15 amino acids. V shed 4 bases, J shed 3 bases, and the junction held 7 bases outside the gene matches. Germline assignment: CDR1 SGHTA and CDR2 FQGNSA. Complete variable domain (other parts from reference TRBV7-2 and TRBJ2-7): GAGVSQSPSNKVTEKGKDVELRCDPISGHTALYWYRQSLGQGLEFLIYFQGNSAPDKSGLPSDRFSAERTGGSVSTLTIQRTQQEDSAVYLCASSSLTGGLYEQYFGPGTRLTVT.

This chain links TRBV29-1 with TRBJ2-5; 7 nucleotides match TRBD1. The CDR3 has 15 residues. Germline V gene sequence: CDR1 SQVTM, CDR2 ANQGSEA. After removal of 7 bases from V and 2 bases from J, the junction contained 13 bases not matched to a gene. The CDR3 DNA reads TGCAGCGCTGGTCTTCGGGACAGAGTACAAGAGACCCAGTACTTC. Translated: CSAGLRDRVQETQYF.

The V call is TRBV29-1, the J call TRBJ2-7; TRBD2 aligns across 9 bases. Germline lookup yields CDR1 SQVTM and CDR2 ANQGSEA. V lost 2 bases to trimming and J lost 0 bases; unmatched junction nucleotides: 5. The CDR3 is 15 amino acids. CDR3 in DNA: TGCAGCGTTGAATCCGTTAGCGGGGGCTCCTACGAGCAGTACTTC. As protein: CSVESVSGGSYEQYF.